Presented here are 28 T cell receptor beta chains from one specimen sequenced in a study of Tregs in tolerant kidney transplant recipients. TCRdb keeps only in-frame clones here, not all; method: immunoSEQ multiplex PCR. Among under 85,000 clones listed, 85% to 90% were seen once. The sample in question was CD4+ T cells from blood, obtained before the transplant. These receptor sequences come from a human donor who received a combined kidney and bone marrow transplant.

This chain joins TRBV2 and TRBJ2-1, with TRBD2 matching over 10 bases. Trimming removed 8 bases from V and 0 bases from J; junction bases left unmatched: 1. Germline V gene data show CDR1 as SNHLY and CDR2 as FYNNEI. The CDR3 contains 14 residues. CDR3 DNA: TGTGCCAGCCCTAGCGGGAGCTCCTACAATGAGCAGTTCTTC. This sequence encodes CASPSGSSYNEQFF. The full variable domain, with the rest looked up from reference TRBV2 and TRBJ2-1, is EPEVTQTPSHQVTQMGQEVILRCVPISNHLYFYWYRQILGQKVEFLVSFYNNEISEKSEIFDDQFSVERPDGSNFTLKIRSTKLEDSAMYFCASPSGSSYNEQFFGPGTRLTVL.

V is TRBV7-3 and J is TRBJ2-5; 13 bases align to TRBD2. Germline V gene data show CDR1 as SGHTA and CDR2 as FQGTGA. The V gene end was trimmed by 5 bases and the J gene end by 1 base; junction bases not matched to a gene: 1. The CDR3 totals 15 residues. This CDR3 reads CASSRTSGSQETQYF. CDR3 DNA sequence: TGTGCCAGCAGCAGGACTAGCGGGAGCCAAGAGACCCAGTACTTC.

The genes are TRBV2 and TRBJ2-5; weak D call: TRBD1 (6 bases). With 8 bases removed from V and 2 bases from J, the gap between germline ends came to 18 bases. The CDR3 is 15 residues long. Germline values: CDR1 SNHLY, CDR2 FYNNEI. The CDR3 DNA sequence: TGTGCCAGCTGGGGGCCCAAACAGAAACAAGAGACCCAGTACTTC. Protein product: CASWGPKQKQETQYF.

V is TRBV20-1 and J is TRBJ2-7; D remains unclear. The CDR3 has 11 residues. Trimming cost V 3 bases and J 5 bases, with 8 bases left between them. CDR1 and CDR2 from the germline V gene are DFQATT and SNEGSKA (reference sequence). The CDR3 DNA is TGCAGTGCTAGTTTTCAGGACGAGCAGTACTTC. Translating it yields CSASFQDEQYF.

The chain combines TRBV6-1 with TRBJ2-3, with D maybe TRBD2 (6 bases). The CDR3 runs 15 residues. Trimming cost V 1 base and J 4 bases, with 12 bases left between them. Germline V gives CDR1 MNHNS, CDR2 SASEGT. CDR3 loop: CASSEVASVPDTQYF. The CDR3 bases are TGTGCCAGCAGTGAAGTGGCTAGCGTCCCAGATACGCAGTATTTT.

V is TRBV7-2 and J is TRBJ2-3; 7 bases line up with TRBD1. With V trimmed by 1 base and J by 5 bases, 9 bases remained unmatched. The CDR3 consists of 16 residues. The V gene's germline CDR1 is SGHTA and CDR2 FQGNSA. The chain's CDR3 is CASSLEPGQWQDTQYF. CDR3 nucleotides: TGTGCCAGCAGCTTAGAACCGGGACAGTGGCAAGATACGCAGTATTTT.

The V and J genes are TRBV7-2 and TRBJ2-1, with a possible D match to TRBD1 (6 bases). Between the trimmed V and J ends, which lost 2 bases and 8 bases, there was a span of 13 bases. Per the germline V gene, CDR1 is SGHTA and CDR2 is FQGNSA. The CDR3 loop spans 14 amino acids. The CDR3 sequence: CASSLSQGRDEQFF. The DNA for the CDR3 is TGTGCCAGCAGCTTATCCCAGGGGCGGGATGAGCAGTTCTTC. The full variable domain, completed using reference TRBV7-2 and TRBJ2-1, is GAGVSQSPSNKVTEKGKDVELRCDPISGHTALYWYRQSLGQGLEFLIYFQGNSAPDKSGLPSDRFSAERTGGSVSTLTIQRTQQEDSAVYLCASSLSQGRDEQFFGPGTRLTVL.

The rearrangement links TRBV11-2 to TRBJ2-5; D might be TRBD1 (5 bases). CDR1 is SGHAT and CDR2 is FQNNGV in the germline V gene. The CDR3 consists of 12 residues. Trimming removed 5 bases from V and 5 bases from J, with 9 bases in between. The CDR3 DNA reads TGTGCCAGCAGCCCAGGGTTGGAGACCCAGTACTTC. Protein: CASSPGLETQYF.

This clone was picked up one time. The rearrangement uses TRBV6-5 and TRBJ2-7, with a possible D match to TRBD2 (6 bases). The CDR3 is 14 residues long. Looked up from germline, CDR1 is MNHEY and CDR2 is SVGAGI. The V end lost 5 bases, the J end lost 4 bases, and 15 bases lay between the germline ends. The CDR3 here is CASSVTRERYEQYF. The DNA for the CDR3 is TGTGCCAGCAGTGTTACACGGGAGAGGTACGAGCAGTACTTC.

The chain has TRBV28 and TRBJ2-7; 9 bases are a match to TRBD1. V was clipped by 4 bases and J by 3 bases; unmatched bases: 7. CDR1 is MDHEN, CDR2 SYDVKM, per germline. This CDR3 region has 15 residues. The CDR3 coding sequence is TGTGCCAGCAGTTCTACCGGGACAGGGCGCTACGAGCAGTACTTC. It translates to CASSSTGTGRYEQYF.

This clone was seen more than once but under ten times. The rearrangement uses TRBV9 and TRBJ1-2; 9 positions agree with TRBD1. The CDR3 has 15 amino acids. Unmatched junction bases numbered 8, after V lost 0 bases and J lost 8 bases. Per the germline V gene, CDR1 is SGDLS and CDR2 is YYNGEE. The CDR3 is CASSVEGTGRTGYTF. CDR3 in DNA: TGTGCCAGCAGCGTAGAGGGGACAGGGCGAACGGGCTACACCTTC.

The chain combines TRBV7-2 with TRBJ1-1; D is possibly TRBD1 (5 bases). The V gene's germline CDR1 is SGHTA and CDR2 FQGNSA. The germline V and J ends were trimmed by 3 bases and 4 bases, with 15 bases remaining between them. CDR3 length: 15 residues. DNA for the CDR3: TGTGCCAGCAGCTTTATAGGGGTCGGGGGCACTGAAGCTTTCTTT. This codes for CASSFIGVGGTEAFF.

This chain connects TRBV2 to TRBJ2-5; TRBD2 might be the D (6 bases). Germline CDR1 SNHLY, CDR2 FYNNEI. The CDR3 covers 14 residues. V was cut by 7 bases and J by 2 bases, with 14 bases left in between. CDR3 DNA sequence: TGTGCCAGCACCCAGGAGGCGGGGCAAGAGACCCAGTACTTC. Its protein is CASTQEAGQETQYF.

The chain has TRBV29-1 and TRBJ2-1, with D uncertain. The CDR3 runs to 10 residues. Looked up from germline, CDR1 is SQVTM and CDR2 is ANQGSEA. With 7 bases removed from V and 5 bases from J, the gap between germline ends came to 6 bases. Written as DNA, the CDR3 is TGCAGCGGCGAAAACAATGAGCAGTTCTTC. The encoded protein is CSGENNEQFF.

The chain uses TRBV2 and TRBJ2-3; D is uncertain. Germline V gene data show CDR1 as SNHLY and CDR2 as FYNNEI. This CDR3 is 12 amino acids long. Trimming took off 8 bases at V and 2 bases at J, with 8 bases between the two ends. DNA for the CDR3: TGTGCCAGCGTAGTAAACACAGATACGCAGTATTTT. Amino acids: CASVVNTDTQYF.

CDR3 sequence: CASSRWGADTQYF. CDR3 DNA: TGTGCCAGCAGCCGTTGGGGGGCAGATACGCAGTATTTT. The V and J genes are TRBV11-1 and TRBJ2-3; D possibly corresponds to TRBD2 (6 bases). V gave up 5 bases and J gave up 4 bases, with 10 bases separating them. The germline V gene has CDR1 SGHAT and CDR2 FQDESV (reference sequence). The CDR3 extends over 13 amino acids.

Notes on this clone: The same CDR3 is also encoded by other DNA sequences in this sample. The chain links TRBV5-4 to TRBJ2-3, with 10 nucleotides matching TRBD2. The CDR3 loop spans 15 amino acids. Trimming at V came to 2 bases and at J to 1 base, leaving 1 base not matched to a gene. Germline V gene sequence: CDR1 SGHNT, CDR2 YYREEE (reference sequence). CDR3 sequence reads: CASSLAGGRTDTQYF. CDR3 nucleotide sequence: TGTGCCAGCAGCTTAGCGGGAGGGCGCACAGATACGCAGTATTTT.

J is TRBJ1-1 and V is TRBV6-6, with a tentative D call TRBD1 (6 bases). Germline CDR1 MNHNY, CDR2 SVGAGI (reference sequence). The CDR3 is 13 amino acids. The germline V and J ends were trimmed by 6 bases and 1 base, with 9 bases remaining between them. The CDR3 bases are TGTGCCAGCAGCCTGGACAGGAACACTGAAGCTTTCTTT. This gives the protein CASSLDRNTEAFF.

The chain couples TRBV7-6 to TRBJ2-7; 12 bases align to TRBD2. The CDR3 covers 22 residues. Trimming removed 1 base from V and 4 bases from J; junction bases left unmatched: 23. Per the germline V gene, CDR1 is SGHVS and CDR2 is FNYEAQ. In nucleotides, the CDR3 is TGTGCCAGCAGCTTAGACGTCCGGTCAGCCGACACGGCGGGACTAGCGGGTTACGAGCAGTACTTC. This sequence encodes CASSLDVRSADTAGLAGYEQYF.

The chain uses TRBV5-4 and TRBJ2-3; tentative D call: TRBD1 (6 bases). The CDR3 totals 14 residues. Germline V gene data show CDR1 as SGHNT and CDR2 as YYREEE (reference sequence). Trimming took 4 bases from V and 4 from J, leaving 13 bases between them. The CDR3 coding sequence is TGTGCCAGCAGCGTGCAGGGGCTGTCAGATACGCAGTATTTT. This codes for CASSVQGLSDTQYF.

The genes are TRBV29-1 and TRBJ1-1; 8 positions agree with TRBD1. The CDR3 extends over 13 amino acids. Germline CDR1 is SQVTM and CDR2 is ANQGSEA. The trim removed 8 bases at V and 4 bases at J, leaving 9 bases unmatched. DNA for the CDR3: TGCAGCTGTGGTAGGACAGGGAGCACTGAAGCTTTCTTT. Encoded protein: CSCGRTGSTEAFF.

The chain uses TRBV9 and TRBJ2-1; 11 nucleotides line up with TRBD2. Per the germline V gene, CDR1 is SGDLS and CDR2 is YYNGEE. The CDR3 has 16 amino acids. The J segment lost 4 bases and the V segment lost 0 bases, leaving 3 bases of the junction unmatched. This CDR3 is CASSVGGLAVYNEQFF. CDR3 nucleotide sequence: TGTGCCAGCAGCGTAGGGGGACTAGCGGTTTACAATGAGCAGTTCTTC.

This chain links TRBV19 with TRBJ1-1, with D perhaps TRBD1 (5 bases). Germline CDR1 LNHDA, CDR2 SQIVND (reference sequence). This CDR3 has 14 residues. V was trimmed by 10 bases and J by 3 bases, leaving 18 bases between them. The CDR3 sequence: CATAGWGVDTEAFF. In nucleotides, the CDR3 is TGTGCCACCGCAGGGTGGGGGGTTGACACTGAAGCTTTCTTT.

The CDR3, as DNA: TGTGCCAGCACCACAGGGGGAAGTCCTGAAAAACTGTTTTTT. It encodes CASTTGGSPEKLFF. This chain connects TRBV28 to TRBJ1-4; TRBD1 agrees at 8 bases. Trimming at V came to 7 bases and at J to 7 bases, leaving 8 bases not matched to a gene. The CDR3 runs 14 residues. CDR1 MDHEN and CDR2 SYDVKM come from the germline V gene. The full variable domain, with the rest looked up from reference TRBV28 and TRBJ1-4, is DVKVTQSSRYLVKRTGEKVFLECVQDMDHENMFWYRQDPGLGLRLIYFSYDVKMKEKGDIPEGYSVSREKKERFSLILESASTNQTSMYLCASTTGGSPEKLFFGSGTQLSVL.

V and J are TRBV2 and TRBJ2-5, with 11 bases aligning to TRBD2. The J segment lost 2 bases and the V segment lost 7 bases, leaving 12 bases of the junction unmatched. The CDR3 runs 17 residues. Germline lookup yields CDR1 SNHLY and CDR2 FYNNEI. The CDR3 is CASTTSRTSGPQETQYF. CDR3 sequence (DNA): TGTGCCAGCACCACCAGCAGGACTAGCGGGCCGCAAGAGACCCAGTACTTC. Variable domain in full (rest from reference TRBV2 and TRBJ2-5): EPEVTQTPSHQVTQMGQEVILRCVPISNHLYFYWYRQILGQKVEFLVSFYNNEISEKSEIFDDQFSVERPDGSNFTLKIRSTKLEDSAMYFCASTTSRTSGPQETQYFGPGTRLLVL.

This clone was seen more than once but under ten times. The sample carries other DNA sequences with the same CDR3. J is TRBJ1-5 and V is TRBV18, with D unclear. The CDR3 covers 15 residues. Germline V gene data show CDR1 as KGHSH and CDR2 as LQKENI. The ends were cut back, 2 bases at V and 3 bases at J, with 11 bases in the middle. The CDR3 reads CASSPSAGSNQPQHF. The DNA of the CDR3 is TGTGCCAGCTCACCATCTGCGGGATCCAATCAGCCCCAGCATTTT.

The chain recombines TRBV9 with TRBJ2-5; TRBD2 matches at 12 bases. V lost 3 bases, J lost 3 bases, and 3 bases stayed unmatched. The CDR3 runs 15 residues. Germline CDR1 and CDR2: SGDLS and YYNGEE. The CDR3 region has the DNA TGTGCCAGCAGCGCGCGACTAGCGGGGGAAGAGACCCAGTACTTC. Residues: CASSARLAGEETQYF.

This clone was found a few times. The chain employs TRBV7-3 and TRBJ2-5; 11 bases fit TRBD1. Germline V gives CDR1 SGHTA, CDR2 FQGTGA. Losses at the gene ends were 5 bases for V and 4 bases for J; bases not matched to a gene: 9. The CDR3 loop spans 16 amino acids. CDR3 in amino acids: CASSRTPGTGGETQYF. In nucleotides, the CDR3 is TGTGCCAGCAGCAGGACTCCCGGGACAGGGGGAGAGACCCAGTACTTC.